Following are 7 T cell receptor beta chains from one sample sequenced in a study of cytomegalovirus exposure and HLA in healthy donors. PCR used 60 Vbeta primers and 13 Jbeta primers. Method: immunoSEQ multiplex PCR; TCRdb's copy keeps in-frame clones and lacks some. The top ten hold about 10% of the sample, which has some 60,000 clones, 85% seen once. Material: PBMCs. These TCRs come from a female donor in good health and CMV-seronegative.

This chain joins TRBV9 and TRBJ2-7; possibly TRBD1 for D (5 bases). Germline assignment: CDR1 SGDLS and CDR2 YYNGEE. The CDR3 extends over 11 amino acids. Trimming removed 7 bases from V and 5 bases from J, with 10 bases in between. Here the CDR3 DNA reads TGTGCCAGCTCCCCAGGGAACGAGCAGTACTTC. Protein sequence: CASSPGNEQYF. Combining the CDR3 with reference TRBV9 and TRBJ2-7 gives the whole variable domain DSGVTQTPKHLITATGQRVTLRCSPRSGDLSVYWYQQSLDQGLQFLIQYYNGEERAKGNILERFSAQQFPDLHSELNLSSLELGDSALYFCASSPGNEQYFGPGTRLTVT.

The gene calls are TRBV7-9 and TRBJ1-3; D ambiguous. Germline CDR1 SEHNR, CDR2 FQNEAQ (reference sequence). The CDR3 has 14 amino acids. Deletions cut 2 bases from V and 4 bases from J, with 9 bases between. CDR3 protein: CASSLRTHGNTIYF. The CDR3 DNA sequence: TGTGCCAGCAGCTTAAGGACTCACGGAAACACCATATATTTT.

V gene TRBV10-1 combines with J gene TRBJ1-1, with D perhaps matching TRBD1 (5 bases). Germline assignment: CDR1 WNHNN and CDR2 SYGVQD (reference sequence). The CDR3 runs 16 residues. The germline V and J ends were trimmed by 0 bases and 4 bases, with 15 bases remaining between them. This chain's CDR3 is CASSESGRVSATEAFF. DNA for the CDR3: TGCGCCAGCAGTGAGTCGGGCAGGGTCAGCGCCACTGAAGCTTTCTTT.

The CDR3 reads CASSRGQVGEKLFF. Written as DNA, the CDR3 is TGCGCCAGCAGCAGAGGACAGGTGGGGGAAAAACTGTTTTTT. V usage is TRBV5-1 and J usage is TRBJ1-4; 7 positions agree with TRBD1. V was pared by 4 bases and J by 8 bases, with 8 bases of the junction left unmatched. Germline V gene sequence: CDR1 SGHRS, CDR2 YFSETQ. The CDR3 is made up of 14 amino acids.

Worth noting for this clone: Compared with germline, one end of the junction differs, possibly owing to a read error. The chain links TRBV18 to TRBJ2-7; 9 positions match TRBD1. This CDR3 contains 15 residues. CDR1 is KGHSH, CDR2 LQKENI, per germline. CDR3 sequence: CASSSPGTGTYEQYF. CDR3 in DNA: TGTGCCAGCTCATCACCCGGGACAGGGACTTACGAGCAGTACTTC.

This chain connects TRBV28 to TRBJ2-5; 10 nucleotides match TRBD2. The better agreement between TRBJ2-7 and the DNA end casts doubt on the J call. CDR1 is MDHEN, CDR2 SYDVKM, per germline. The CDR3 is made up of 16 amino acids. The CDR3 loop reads CASSLGGLAGAFEQYF. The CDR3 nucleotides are TGTGCCAGCAGTTTAGGGGGGCTAGCGGGAGCGTTCGAGCAGTACTTC.

The CDR3 loop is CASPQGQEPRNEQFF. DNA for the CDR3: TGTGCCAGCCCCCAAGGACAGGAACCACGGAATGAGCAGTTCTTC. The chain employs TRBV2 and TRBJ2-1, with 7 bases matching TRBD1. The CDR3 has 15 amino acids. Looked up from germline, CDR1 is SNHLY and CDR2 is FYNNEI. Trimming at V came to 8 bases and at J to 7 bases, leaving 14 bases not matched to a gene.